Shown below are 9 T cell receptor beta chains from a single sample sequenced in a study of cytomegalovirus exposure and HLA in healthy donors. Researchers ran the PCR with 60 Vbeta and 13 Jbeta primers. Repertoires were generated with immunoSEQ multiplex PCR, while TCRdb's copy carries only in-frame clones and drops some. The data show 200,000 or so clones, around 75% seen once. Material for sequencing was PBMCs. The receptor set was obtained from a woman in her thirties in good health and CMV-seropositive.

The chain joins TRBV5-6 to TRBJ1-2, with D maybe TRBD1 (5 bases). The ends were cut back, 1 base at V and 7 bases at J, with 20 bases in the middle. CDR3 length: 16 residues. CDR1 is SGHDT, CDR2 YYEEEE, per germline. The CDR3 coding sequence is TGTGCCAGCAGCTTGTGGGATCGCCAGGGAAGGGGTGGCTACACCTTC. Its protein is CASSLWDRQGRGGYTF.

The chain combines TRBV6-5 with TRBJ1-2, with a weak D call TRBD1 (5 bases). The CDR3 totals 16 residues. Trimming shortened V by 0 bases and J by 3 bases, and 14 bases separated the two germline ends. Germline lookup yields CDR1 MNHEY and CDR2 SVGAGI. The CDR3 is CASSYSVGLVDYGYTF. DNA of the CDR3: TGTGCCAGCAGTTACTCGGTGGGGCTTGTGGACTATGGCTACACCTTC.

The rearrangement links TRBV6-5 to TRBJ1-5; D is ambiguous. Trimming shortened V by 5 bases and J by 5 bases, and 13 bases separated the two germline ends. There are 14 residues in the CDR3. The V gene's germline CDR1 is MNHEY and CDR2 SVGAGI. This chain's CDR3 is CASSRDKKHQPQHF. The CDR3 DNA reads as TGTGCCAGCAGTCGAGACAAGAAGCATCAGCCCCAGCATTTT.

This rearrangement joins TRBV25-1 to TRBJ1-2; D remains unclear. Germline V gene sequence: CDR1 MGHDK, CDR2 SYGVNS. V gave up 2 bases and J gave up 4 bases, with 11 bases separating them. This CDR3 has 14 residues. The CDR3 loop reads CASSEITRLYGYTF. The CDR3, as DNA: TGTGCCAGCAGTGAAATAACAAGACTCTATGGCTACACCTTC.

A few counts support this clone. The V and J genes are TRBV5-1 and TRBJ2-7; tentative D call: TRBD2 (5 bases). Deletions cut 1 base from V and 0 bases from J, with 5 bases between. Germline loops: CDR1 SGHRS, CDR2 YFSETQ. The CDR3 runs to 13 residues. The CDR3 is CASSLTSSYEQYF. The CDR3 region has the DNA TGCGCCAGCAGCTTGACTAGCTCCTACGAGCAGTACTTC.

Written as DNA, the CDR3 is TGTGCCAGCAGTTTGACTAGCGGGAGCTACAATGAGCAGTTCTTC. This translates into CASSLTSGSYNEQFF. The chain joins TRBV6-5 to TRBJ2-1, with 12 bases lining up with TRBD2. This CDR3 is built from 15 residues. V shed 4 bases and J 3 bases; nucleotides not matched to a gene: 1. Germline V gene data show CDR1 as MNHEY and CDR2 as SVGAGI.

V usage is TRBV11-3 and J usage is TRBJ2-5, with TRBD1 matching 8 bases. V lost 5 bases and J lost 4; bases outside the gene matches: 9. There are 15 residues in the CDR3. CDR1 and CDR2 (germline): SGHNT, YENEEA. DNA of the CDR3: TGTGCCAGCAGCCCGAGGACAGGGATGGGAGAGACCCAGTACTTC. Residues: CASSPRTGMGETQYF.

V and J are TRBV1 and TRBJ2-3; TRBD2 is taken as the D call from the table, unchecked against the DNA. TRBV1 counts as a pseudogene. This CDR3 has 16 amino acids. The DNA of the CDR3 is TGCACCAGCAGCCCTAGACTAGCAGGGAGGACAGATACGCAGTATTTT. This codes for CTSSPRLAGRTDTQYF.

This clone was detected once. The rearrangement joins TRBV19 to TRBJ1-2; no definite D call. Germline V lookup: CDR1 LNHDA, CDR2 SQIVND (reference sequence). The CDR3 is 13 residues long. V was pared by 5 bases and J by 7 bases, with 14 bases between. CDR3 nucleotide sequence: TGTGCCAGTAGTCCGGTGTTCCTCGGTGGCTACACCTTC. Its protein is CASSPVFLGGYTF.